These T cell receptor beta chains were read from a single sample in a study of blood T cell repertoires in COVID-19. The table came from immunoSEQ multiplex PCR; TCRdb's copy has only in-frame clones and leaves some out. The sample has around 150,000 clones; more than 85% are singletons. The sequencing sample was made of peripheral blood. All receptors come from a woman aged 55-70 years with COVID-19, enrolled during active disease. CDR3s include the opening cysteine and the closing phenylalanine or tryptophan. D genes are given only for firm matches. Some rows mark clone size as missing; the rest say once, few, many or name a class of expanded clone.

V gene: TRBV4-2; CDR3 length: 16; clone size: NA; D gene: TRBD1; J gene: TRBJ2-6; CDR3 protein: CASSQDRGQGANVLTF; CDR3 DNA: TGTGCCAGCAGCCAAGATAGGGGACAGGGGGCCAACGTCCTGACTTTC
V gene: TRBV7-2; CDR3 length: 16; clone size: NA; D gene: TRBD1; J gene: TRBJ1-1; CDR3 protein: CASSSRGYRGNTEAFF; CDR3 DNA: TGTGCCAGCAGCTCTAGAGGGTACAGGGGGAACACTGAAGCTTTCTTT
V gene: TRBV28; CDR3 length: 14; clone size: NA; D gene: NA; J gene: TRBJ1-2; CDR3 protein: CASRSHGGNYGYTF; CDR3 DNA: TGTGCCAGCAGATCTCACGGGGGGAACTATGGCTACACCTTC
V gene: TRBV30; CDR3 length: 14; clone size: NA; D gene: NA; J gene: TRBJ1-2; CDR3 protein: CAWSVPGQPYGYTF; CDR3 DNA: TGTGCCTGGAGTGTACCCGGACAGCCCTATGGCTACACCTTC
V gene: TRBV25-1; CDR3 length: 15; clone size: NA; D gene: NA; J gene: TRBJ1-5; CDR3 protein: CASSEYESANQPQHF; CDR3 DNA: TGTGCCAGCAGTGAATACGAGAGTGCCAATCAGCCCCAGCATTTT
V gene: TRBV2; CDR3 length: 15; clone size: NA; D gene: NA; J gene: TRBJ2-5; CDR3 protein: CASASVAVSAETQYF; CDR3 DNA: TGTGCCAGCGCCTCAGTGGCAGTTAGCGCGGAGACCCAGTACTTC
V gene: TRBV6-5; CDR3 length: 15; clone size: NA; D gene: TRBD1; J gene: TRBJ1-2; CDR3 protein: CASSRTRGQGGGYTF; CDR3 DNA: TGTGCCAGCAGTCGAACGCGAGGACAGGGGGGCGGCTACACCTTC
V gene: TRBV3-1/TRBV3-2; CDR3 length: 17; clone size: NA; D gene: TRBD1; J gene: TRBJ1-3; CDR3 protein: CASSQRTGLISGNTIYF; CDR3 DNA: TGTGCCAGCAGCCAGAGGACAGGGCTAATTTCTGGAAACACCATATATTTT
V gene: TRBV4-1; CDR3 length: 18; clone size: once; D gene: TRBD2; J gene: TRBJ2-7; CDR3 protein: CASSQETSGGASGYEQYF; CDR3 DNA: TGCGCCAGCAGCCAAGAGACCAGCGGGGGGGCGAGTGGGTACGAGCAGTACTTC
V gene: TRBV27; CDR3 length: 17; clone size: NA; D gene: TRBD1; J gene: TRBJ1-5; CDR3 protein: CASSPSTGVLGNQPQHF; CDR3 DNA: TGTGCCAGCAGTCCCTCGACAGGGGTCCTCGGCAATCAGCCCCAGCATTTT
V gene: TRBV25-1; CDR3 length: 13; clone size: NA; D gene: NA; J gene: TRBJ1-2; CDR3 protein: CASTEGGAYGYTF; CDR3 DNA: TGTGCCAGCACCGAAGGGGGGGCATATGGCTACACCTTC
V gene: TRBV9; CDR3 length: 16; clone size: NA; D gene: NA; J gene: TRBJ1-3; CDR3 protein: CASSAPRGLSYDTIYF; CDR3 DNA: TGTGCCAGCAGCGCCCCAAGAGGACTTTCATACGACACCATATATTTT
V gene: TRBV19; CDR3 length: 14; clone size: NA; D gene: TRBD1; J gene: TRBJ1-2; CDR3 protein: CASNPPDRDYGYTF; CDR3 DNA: TGTGCCAGTAACCCTCCGGACAGGGACTATGGCTACACCTTC
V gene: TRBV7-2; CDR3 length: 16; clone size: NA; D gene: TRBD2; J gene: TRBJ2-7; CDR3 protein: CASSSQGGGARYEQYF; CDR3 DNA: TGTGCCAGCAGCTCCCAAGGCGGGGGGGCCCGATACGAGCAGTACTTC
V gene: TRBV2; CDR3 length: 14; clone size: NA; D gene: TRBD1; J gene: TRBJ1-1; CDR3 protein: CASSLGGLNTEAFF; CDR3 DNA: TGTGCCAGCAGTTTAGGGGGCTTGAACACTGAAGCTTTCTTT
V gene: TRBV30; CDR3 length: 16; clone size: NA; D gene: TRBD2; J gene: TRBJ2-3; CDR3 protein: CAWSVGMAGGGDTQYF; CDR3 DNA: TGTGCCTGGAGTGTAGGAATGGCGGGGGGTGGGGATACGCAGTATTTT
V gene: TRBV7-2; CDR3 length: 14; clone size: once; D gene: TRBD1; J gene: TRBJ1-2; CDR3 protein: CASSPVRTGSGYTF; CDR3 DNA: TGTGCCAGCAGCCCAGTCAGGACAGGCTCTGGCTACACCTTC
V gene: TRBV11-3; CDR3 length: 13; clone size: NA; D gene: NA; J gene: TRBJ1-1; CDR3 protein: CASSLGIGTEAFF; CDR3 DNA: TGTGCCAGCAGCTTAGGAATCGGCACTGAAGCTTTCTTT
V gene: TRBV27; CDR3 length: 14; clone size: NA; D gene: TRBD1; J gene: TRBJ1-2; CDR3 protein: CASSPGQGRYGYTF; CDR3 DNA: TGTGCCAGCAGCCCGGGACAGGGACGCTATGGCTACACCTTC
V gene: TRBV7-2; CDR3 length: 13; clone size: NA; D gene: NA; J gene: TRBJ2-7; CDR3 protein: CASSFTQGYEQYF; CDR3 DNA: TGTGCCAGCAGCTTTACACAGGGTTACGAGCAGTACTTC
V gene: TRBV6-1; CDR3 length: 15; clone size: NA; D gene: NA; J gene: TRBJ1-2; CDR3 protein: CASSEVLADNYGYTF; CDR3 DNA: TGTGCCAGCAGTGAAGTACTAGCAGATAACTATGGCTACACCTTC
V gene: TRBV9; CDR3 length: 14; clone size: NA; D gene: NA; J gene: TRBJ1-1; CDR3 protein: CASSVAPEGTEAFF; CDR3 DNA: TGTGCCAGCAGCGTAGCACCAGAGGGAACTGAAGCTTTCTTT
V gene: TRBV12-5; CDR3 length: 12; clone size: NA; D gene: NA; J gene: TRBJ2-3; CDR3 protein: CASGLTTDTQYF; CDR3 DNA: TGTGCTAGTGGTCTAACCACAGATACGCAGTATTTT
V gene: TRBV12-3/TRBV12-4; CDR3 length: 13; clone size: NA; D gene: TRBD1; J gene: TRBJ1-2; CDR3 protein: CASSSYRGSGYTF; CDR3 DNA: TGTGCCAGCAGTTCGTACAGGGGGAGCGGCTACACCTTC
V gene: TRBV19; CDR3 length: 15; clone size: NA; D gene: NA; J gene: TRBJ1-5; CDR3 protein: CASSPGGGLEQPQHF; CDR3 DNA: TGTGCCAGTAGCCCTGGGGGGGGATTGGAACAGCCCCAGCATTTT
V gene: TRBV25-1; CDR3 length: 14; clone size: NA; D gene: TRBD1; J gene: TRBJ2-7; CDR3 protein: CASSATGGPYEQYF; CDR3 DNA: TGTGCCAGCAGTGCCACAGGGGGACCCTACGAGCAGTACTTC
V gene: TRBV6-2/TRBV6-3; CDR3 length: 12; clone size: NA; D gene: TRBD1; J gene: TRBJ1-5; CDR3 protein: CASSWTGQPQHF; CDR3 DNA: TGTGCCAGCAGCTGGACAGGCCAGCCCCAGCATTTT
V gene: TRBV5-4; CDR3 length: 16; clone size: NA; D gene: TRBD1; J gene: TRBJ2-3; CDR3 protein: CASSSGQGYTTDTQYF; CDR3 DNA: TGTGCCAGCAGCTCGGGACAGGGGTACACCACAGATACGCAGTATTTT
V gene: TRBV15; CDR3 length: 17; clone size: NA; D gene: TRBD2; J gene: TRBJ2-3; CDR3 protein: CATSRDFTSGVGDTQYF; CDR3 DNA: TGTGCCACCAGCAGAGATTTTACTAGCGGGGTTGGAGATACGCAGTATTTT
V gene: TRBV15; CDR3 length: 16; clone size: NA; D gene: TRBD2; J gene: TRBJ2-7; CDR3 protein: CATSRGGGRSTYEQYF; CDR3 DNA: TGTGCCACCAGCAGAGGGGGGGGGAGAAGTACCTACGAGCAGTACTTC
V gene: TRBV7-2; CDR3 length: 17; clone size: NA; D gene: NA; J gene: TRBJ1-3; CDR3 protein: CASSFGQTRLSGNTIYF; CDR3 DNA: TGTGCCAGCAGCTTTGGACAGACACGTCTCTCTGGAAACACCATATATTTT
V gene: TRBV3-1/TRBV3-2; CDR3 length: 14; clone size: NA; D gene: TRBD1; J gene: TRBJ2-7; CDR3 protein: CASSQGTGGYEQYF; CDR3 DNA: TGTGCCAGCAGCCAAGGGACAGGGGGCTACGAGCAGTACTTC
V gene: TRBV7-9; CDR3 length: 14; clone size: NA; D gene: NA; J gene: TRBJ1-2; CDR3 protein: CASSLLSRAGGYTF; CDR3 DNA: TGTGCCAGCAGCTTATTGTCCAGGGCCGGGGGCTACACCTTC
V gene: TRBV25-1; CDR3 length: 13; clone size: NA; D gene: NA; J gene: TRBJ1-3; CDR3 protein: CASSEWRGNTIYF; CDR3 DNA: TGTGCCAGCAGTGAATGGCGGGGAAACACCATATATTTT
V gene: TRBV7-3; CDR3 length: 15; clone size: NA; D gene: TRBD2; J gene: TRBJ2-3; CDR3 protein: CASSAGGPGTDTQYF; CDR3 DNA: TGTGCCAGCAGCGCGGGGGGGCCTGGCACAGATACGCAGTATTTT